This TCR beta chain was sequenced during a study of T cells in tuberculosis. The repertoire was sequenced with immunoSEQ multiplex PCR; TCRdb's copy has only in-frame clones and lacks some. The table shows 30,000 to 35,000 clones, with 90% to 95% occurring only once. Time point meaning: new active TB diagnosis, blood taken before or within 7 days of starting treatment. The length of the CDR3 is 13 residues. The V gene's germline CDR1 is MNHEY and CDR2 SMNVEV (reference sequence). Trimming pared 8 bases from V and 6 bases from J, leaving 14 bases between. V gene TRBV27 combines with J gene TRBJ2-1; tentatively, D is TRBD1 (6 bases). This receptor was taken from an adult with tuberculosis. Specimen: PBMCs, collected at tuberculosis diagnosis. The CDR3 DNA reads TGTGCCAGCGGCCACACAGGGTCCAATGAGCAGTTCTTC. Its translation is CASGHTGSNEQFF.